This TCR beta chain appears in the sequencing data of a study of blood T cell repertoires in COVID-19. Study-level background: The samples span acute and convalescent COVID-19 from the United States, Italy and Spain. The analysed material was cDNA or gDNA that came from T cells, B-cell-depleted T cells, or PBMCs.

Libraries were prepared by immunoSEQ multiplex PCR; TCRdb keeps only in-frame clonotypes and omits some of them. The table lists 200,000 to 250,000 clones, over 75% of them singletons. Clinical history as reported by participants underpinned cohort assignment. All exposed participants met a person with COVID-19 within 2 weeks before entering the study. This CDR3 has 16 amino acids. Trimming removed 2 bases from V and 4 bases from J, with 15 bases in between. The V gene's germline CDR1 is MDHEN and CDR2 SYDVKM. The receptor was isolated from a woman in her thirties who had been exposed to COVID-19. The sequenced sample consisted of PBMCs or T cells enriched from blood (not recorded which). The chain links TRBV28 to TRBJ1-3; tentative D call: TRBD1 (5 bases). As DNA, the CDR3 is TGTGCCAGCAGTTTAGGGGGGGTCCATCAAGGAAACACCATATATTTT. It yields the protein CASSLGGVHQGNTIYF.